One sample yielded the 32 T cell receptor beta chains listed below, sequenced in a study of Graves' ophthalmopathy and Graves' hyperthyroidism. Transcripts of RNA were the source for amplifying TCR beta CDR3 regions. RT-PCR was first run with HTBI primers, then multiplex PCR in a second round. TCRdb passed the multiplex PCR reads through MiXCR, listing each CDR3 protein once. Of 500,000 to 700,000 distinct CDR3 sequences listed, over 20% are singletons. Sequencing used peripheral blood. These receptor sequences come from a woman younger than 30 with stable Graves' hyperthyroidism. Some clones in this sample may be carry-over from other donors' samples.

This clonotype was detected many times. The genes are TRBV12-3 or TRBV12-4 and TRBJ1-6; the match to TRBD1 covers 8 bases. The CDR3 extends over 15 amino acids. With 5 bases clipped from V and 9 bases from J, the junction kept 9 bases outside the gene matches. CDR3 region: CASSPRQGASSPLHF. CDR3 DNA sequence: TGTGCCAGCAGTCCGCGGCAGGGGGCGAGTTCACCCCTCCACTTT.

This clonotype was observed many times. The chain links TRBV28 to TRBJ1-5, with a weak D call TRBD1 (5 bases). CDR3 length: 14 amino acids. With 2 bases removed from V and 12 bases from J, the gap between germline ends came to 17 bases. Germline V gene sequence: CDR1 MDHEN, CDR2 SYDVKM. The CDR3 sequence is CASSLTGTAILQHF. Here the CDR3 DNA reads TGTGCCAGCAGTTTAACCGGGACGGCAATTCTCCAGCATTTT.

This clonotype was observed a few times. The V call is TRBV7-9, the J call TRBJ1-6; D is uncertain. This CDR3 has 13 residues. Trimming removed 1 base from V and 6 bases from J, with 4 bases in between. Germline V gene lookup returns CDR1 SEHNR and CDR2 FQNEAQ (reference sequence). DNA for the CDR3: TGTGCCAGCAGCTTAGAACTTAATTCACCCCTCCACTTT. Translating gives CASSLELNSPLHF.

This clonotype was counted only a few times. V gene TRBV6-1 combines with J gene TRBJ1-1; TRBD1 might be the D (5 bases). The ends were cut back, 8 bases at V and 2 bases at J, with 15 bases in the middle. The CDR3 contains 14 residues. Germline V lookup: CDR1 MNHNS, CDR2 SASEGT. CDR3 protein: CASSLRDGNTEAFF. The CDR3 DNA follows: TGTGCCAGCTCCCTTCGGGACGGTAACACTGAAGCTTTCTTT.

In its sample, this clonotype was seen many times. The chain recombines TRBV6-5 with TRBJ2-7; D remains unclear. The V end lost 4 bases, the J end lost 2 bases, and 12 bases lay between the germline ends. CDR1 is MNHEY, CDR2 SVGAGI, per germline. The CDR3 totals 14 residues. CDR3 nucleotide sequence: TGTGCCAGCAGTTCCGTCCCGGCAGCCTACGAGCAGTACTTC. Residues: CASSSVPAAYEQYF.

The V gene is TRBV10-2, the J gene TRBJ2-5; D is perhaps TRBD2 (6 bases). The CDR3 loop spans 13 amino acids. Germline CDR1 is WSHSY and CDR2 is SAAADI. Trimming cost V 8 bases and J 4 bases, with 14 bases left between them. The CDR3 DNA follows: TGCGCCAGCGCCACTCGGAGGGGAGAGACCCAGTACTTC. Translated: CASATRRGETQYF.

This clonotype was counted a few times. The V and J genes are TRBV12-3 or TRBV12-4 and TRBJ2-7; 13 nucleotides line up with TRBD2. V gave up 5 bases and J gave up 5 bases; unmatched junction bases: 6. The length of the CDR3 is 15 residues. The CDR3 reads CASSPGLAGADEQYF. CDR3 bases: TGTGCCAGCAGTCCCGGACTAGCGGGAGCCGACGAGCAGTACTTC.

This clonotype came up many times. CDR3 amino acids: CASSGGLAGSSYEQYF. Here the CDR3 DNA reads TGTGCCAGCAGTGGTGGACTAGCGGGGAGCTCCTACGAGCAGTACTTC. V gene TRBV6-1 combines with J gene TRBJ2-7; 12 nucleotides line up with TRBD2. Trimming removed 4 bases from V and 0 bases from J; junction bases left unmatched: 4. Germline values: CDR1 MNHNS, CDR2 SASEGT. This CDR3 has 16 residues.

This clonotype has a handful of counts. The J gene is TRBJ1-2, the V gene TRBV2; no clear D. The CDR3 covers 12 residues. Looked up from germline, CDR1 is SNHLY and CDR2 is FYNNEI. The V end lost 5 bases, the J end lost 5 bases, and 9 bases lay between the germline ends. The CDR3 sequence: CASSTTSYGYTF. Here the CDR3 DNA reads TGTGCCAGCAGTACTACAAGTTATGGCTACACCTTC.

The chain recombines TRBV6-1 with TRBJ2-5; D may be TRBD1 or TRBD2 (6 bases each). The ends were cut back, 6 bases at V and 1 base at J, with 12 bases in the middle. This CDR3 spans 14 amino acids. Looked up from germline, CDR1 is MNHNS and CDR2 is SASEGT. The CDR3 loop reads CASREGGSQETQYF. The CDR3 nucleotides are TGTGCCAGCAGGGAGGGGGGCTCCCAAGAGACCCAGTACTTC.

This clonotype was recorded many times. The V call is TRBV5-1, the J call TRBJ1-1; the match to TRBD1 covers 12 bases. The CDR3 consists of 16 residues. With 4 bases clipped from V and 6 bases from J, the junction kept 10 bases outside the gene matches. CDR1 and CDR2 (germline): SGHRS, YFSETQ. The CDR3: CASSRDRGQGGAEAFF. DNA of the CDR3: TGCGCCAGCAGCCGGGACAGGGGGCAGGGAGGGGCTGAAGCTTTCTTT.

In its sample, this clonotype was seen many times. V is TRBV6-4 and J is TRBJ2-6; a possible D gene is TRBD2 (5 bases). CDR1 and CDR2 from the germline V gene are MRHNA and SNTAGT. V lost 2 bases and J 1 base, leaving 12 bases between the germline ends. This CDR3 has 17 amino acids. The chain's CDR3 is CASSDPPGGSGANVLTF. CDR3 coding DNA: TGTGCCAGCAGTGACCCCCCCGGAGGATCTGGGGCCAACGTCCTGACTTTC.

This clonotype was observed at least ten times. The chain links TRBV30 to TRBJ1-1, with TRBD1 identical over 8 bases. V lost 3 bases to trimming and J lost 5 bases; unmatched junction nucleotides: 17. The germline gives CDR1 GTSNPN, CDR2 SVGIG (reference sequence). This CDR3 is built from 17 residues. The CDR3 here is CAWRALSDRGGRTEAFF. The CDR3 DNA is TGTGCCTGGAGGGCCCTCTCAGACAGGGGAGGGAGGACTGAAGCTTTCTTT.

This rearrangement joins TRBV12-3 or TRBV12-4 to TRBJ1-5; no firm D call. The germline V and J ends were trimmed by 5 bases and 4 bases, with 12 bases remaining between them. CDR3 size: 14 residues. The CDR3 region is CASSAQTVNQPQHF. The CDR3 nucleotides read TGTGCCAGCAGTGCTCAGACGGTTAATCAGCCCCAGCATTTT.

Comments on this clonotype: Mismatch with germline at one junction end may stem from a read error. The chain uses TRBV4-1 and TRBJ1-6, with D maybe TRBD1 (5 bases). Germline assignment: CDR1 MGHRA and CDR2 YSYEKL. CDR3 size: 20 residues. In nucleotides, the CDR3 is TGCGCCAGCAGCAAAGATCCTAGTGTCCCAGGGAGCTCCTATAATTCACCCCTCCACTTT. Its protein product is CASSKDPSVPGSSYNSPLHF.

In its sample, this clonotype was seen many times. The V gene is TRBV12-3 or TRBV12-4, the J gene TRBJ1-5, with D hard to call. V was cut by 5 bases and J by 5 bases, with 7 bases left in between. The CDR3 covers 12 residues. The CDR3 region is CASSPRDQPQHF. Written as DNA, the CDR3 is TGTGCCAGCAGTCCGCGAGATCAGCCCCAGCATTTT.

This clonotype was seen once. The chain employs TRBV27 and TRBJ2-7; 7 nucleotides match TRBD1. The CDR3 is 15 residues long. V shed 5 bases, J shed 2 bases, and the junction held 9 bases outside the gene matches. Looked up from germline, CDR1 is MNHEY and CDR2 is SMNVEV (reference sequence). CDR3 loop: CASSMPGQRTYEQYF. The CDR3 DNA reads TGTGCCAGCAGTATGCCGGGACAGCGCACCTACGAGCAGTACTTC.

The chain uses TRBV7-9 and TRBJ2-5, with D tentatively TRBD1 or TRBD2 (6 bases each). The CDR3 covers 14 residues. The V end was cut by 8 bases, the J end by 0 bases, with 13 bases between. Germline CDR1 SEHNR, CDR2 FQNEAQ (reference sequence). The CDR3 nucleotides are TGTGCCAGCTGGGGGGACACCGACCAAGAGACCCAGTACTTC. Translation: CASWGDTDQETQYF.

The chain combines TRBV28 with TRBJ2-5; 11 bases are shared with TRBD2. The CDR3 contains 17 residues. Germline V gene data show CDR1 as MDHEN and CDR2 as SYDVKM. Trimming took 3 bases from V and 1 from J; bases not matched to a gene: 7. CDR3 DNA sequence: TGTGCCAGCAGTTTGCCCTCTAGCGGGGGGACCCAAGAGACCCAGTACTTC. Translated, it gives CASSLPSSGGTQETQYF.

In the case of this clonotype: Mismatch with germline at one junction end may stem from a read error. The genes are TRBV12-3 or TRBV12-4 and TRBJ2-7, with 11 bases lining up with TRBD1. The CDR3 sequence is 13 residues long. CDR3 DNA: TGTGCCAGCAGAGGGACAGGGGGTCTCGAGCAGTATTTC. Protein sequence: CASRGTGGLEQYF.

V gene TRBV5-1 combines with J gene TRBJ2-5, with D perhaps assigned TRBD1 or TRBD2 (5 bases each). Per the germline V gene, CDR1 is SGHRS and CDR2 is YFSETQ. The CDR3 is made up of 16 amino acids. V lost 0 bases, J lost 5 bases, and 17 bases lay in between. CDR3 region: CASSLESGRRGETQYF. The DNA of the CDR3 is TGCGCCAGCAGCTTGGAATCGGGGCGGAGAGGCGAGACCCAGTACTTC.

This clonotype showed up just a few times. This CDR3 is CASRPPTIYEQYF. Here the CDR3 DNA reads TGTGCCAGCAGGCCCCCCACGATATACGAGCAGTACTTC. The rearrangement uses TRBV6-2 or TRBV6-3 and TRBJ2-7; no clear D gene. Trimming took off 6 bases at V and 4 bases at J, with 13 bases between the two ends. The CDR3 runs to 13 residues. In germline, CDR1 is MNHEY, CDR2 SVGEGT.

This clonotype showed up many times. V gene TRBV7-3 combines with J gene TRBJ2-7; D call uncertain. The CDR3 spans 15 residues. The germline V gene has CDR1 SGHTA and CDR2 FQGTGA. The ends were cut back, 1 base at V and 1 base at J, with 11 bases in the middle. DNA for the CDR3: TGTGCCAGCAGCTTAAGCGGCCAAGGTTCCTACGAGCAGTACTTC. Amino acid sequence: CASSLSGQGSYEQYF.

This clonotype was seen ten or more times. The chain has TRBV12-3 or TRBV12-4 and TRBJ2-5; D is unresolved. V lost 8 bases and J lost 5, with 12 bases in between. CDR3 size: 12 residues. CDR3 loop: CASGPTRETQYF. The CDR3 DNA follows: TGTGCCAGCGGGCCCACTCGGGAGACCCAGTACTTC.

The CDR3 sequence: CASSYREAWQPQHF. The CDR3 coding sequence is TGTGCCAGTAGTTATAGGGAGGCCTGGCAGCCCCAGCATTTT. The chain uses TRBV19 and TRBJ1-5; no reliable D call. CDR1 is LNHDA and CDR2 is SQIVND in the germline V gene (reference sequence). The V and J ends lost 5 bases and 7 bases respectively, with 15 bases between them. This CDR3 comprises 14 residues.

The chain carries TRBV4-1 and TRBJ2-7; 11 bases align to TRBD1. V was clipped by 0 bases and J by 5 bases; unmatched bases: 3. There are 15 residues in the CDR3. The germline V gene has CDR1 MGHRA and CDR2 YSYEKL. This chain's CDR3 is CASSQDAGQGDEQYF. CDR3 DNA: TGCGCCAGCAGCCAAGATGCGGGACAGGGGGACGAGCAGTACTTC.

CDR3 coding DNA: TGTGCCAGCATCGGGGATATGAACACTGAAGCTTTCTTT. Its protein is CASIGDMNTEAFF. The chain has TRBV6-1 and TRBJ1-1; D is unclear. The CDR3 is made up of 13 amino acids. From germline, CDR1 is MNHNS and CDR2 SASEGT. The V and J ends lost 7 bases and 0 bases respectively, with 9 bases between them.

This chain joins TRBV5-5 and TRBJ1-2, with D uncertain. The CDR3 loop spans 13 amino acids. The germline gives CDR1 SGHKS, CDR2 YYEKEE (reference sequence). V was trimmed by 0 bases and J by 5 bases, leaving 8 bases between them. CDR3 loop: CASSLEQSYGYTF. The DNA of the CDR3 is TGTGCCAGCAGCTTGGAACAGTCTTATGGCTACACCTTC.

This clonotype was seen many times. The V gene is TRBV19, the J gene TRBJ2-5, with a possible D match to TRBD1 (6 bases). V lost 4 bases to trimming and J lost 2 bases, with 23 bases between them. CDR3 length: 18 residues. CDR1 LNHDA and CDR2 SQIVND come from the germline V gene (reference sequence). This chain's CDR3 is CASSTYPTMTGLQETQYF. Written as DNA, the CDR3 is TGTGCCAGTAGTACCTACCCCACCATGACAGGCTTACAAGAGACCCAGTACTTC.

The CDR3 region has the DNA TGTGCCAGCAGTTACCCCGGGGGGTTCGAGCAGTACTTC. It is translated as CASSYPGGFEQYF. The gene calls are TRBV12-3 or TRBV12-4 and TRBJ2-7; 7 nucleotides match TRBD2. The CDR3 spans 13 residues. With V trimmed by 4 bases and J by 6 bases, 6 bases remained unmatched.

At least ten counts were recorded for this clonotype. V usage is TRBV28 and J usage is TRBJ1-1; tentative D call: TRBD1 (5 bases). There are 15 residues in the CDR3. Trimming removed 6 bases at V and 5 bases at J, with 19 bases between. The germline CDR1 and CDR2 sequences are MDHEN and SYDVKM. CDR3 coding DNA: TGTGCCAGCAGGGCCGAGGGGCACCCAGGGACTGAAGCTTTCTTT. Translation gives CASRAEGHPGTEAFF.

This clonotype was observed a handful of times. At one of its ends the junction is not consistent with the germline gene, which may arise from a read error. The genes are TRBV25-1 and TRBJ1-6; 9 bases agree with TRBD1. The germline V gene has CDR1 MGHDK and CDR2 SYGVNS. The CDR3 consists of 13 residues. The CDR3 protein is CASKTGGNSPPHF. The DNA of the CDR3 is TGTGCCAGCAAGACAGGGGGTAATTCACCCCCCCACTTT. Drawing the rest from reference TRBV25-1 and TRBJ1-6, the complete variable domain is EADIYQTPRYLVIGTGKKITLECSQTMGHDKMYWYQQDPGMELHLIHYSYGVNSTEKGDLSSESTVSRIRTEHFPLTLESARPSHTSQYLCASKTGGNSPPHFGNGTRLTVT.